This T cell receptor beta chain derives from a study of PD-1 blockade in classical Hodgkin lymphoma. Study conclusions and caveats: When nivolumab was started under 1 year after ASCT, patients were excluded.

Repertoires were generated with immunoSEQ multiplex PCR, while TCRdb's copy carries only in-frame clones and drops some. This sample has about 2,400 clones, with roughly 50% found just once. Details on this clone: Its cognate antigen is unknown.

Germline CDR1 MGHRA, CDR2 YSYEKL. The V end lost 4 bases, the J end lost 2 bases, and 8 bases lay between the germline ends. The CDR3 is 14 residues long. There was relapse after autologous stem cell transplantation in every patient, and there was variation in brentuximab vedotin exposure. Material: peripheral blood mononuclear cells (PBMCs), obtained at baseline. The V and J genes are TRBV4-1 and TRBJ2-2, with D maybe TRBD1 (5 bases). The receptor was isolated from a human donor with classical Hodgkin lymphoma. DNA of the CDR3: TGCGCCAGCAGCCCAGGGATTAACACCGGGGAGCTGTTTTTT. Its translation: CASSPGINTGELFF.